The 18 T cell receptor beta chains in this list originate from one sample, sequenced in a study of T cells after yellow fever vaccination. TCRdb ran MiXCR on the 5' RACE reads and lists one entry per CDR3 protein. The sample yields 250,000 to 400,000 distinct CDR3 sequences, about 4% seen once. The sequencing here drew on PBMCs, taken 5 days after the yellow fever booster vaccination. These receptors were obtained from a man younger than 30 who received the YFV17D yellow fever vaccine.

This clonotype has more than one count but fewer than ten. This chain joins TRBV4-1 and TRBJ1-5; TRBD1 agrees at 8 bases. This CDR3 spans 15 amino acids. V lost 4 bases to trimming and J lost 4 bases; unmatched junction nucleotides: 6. The germline V gene encodes CDR1 MGHRA and CDR2 YSYEKL. This chain's CDR3 is CASSPTGATNQPQHF. The CDR3 DNA sequence: TGCGCCAGCAGCCCGACAGGGGCGACTAATCAGCCCCAGCATTTT.

V is TRBV28 and J is TRBJ1-5; D is uncertain. Germline lookup yields CDR1 MDHEN and CDR2 SYDVKM. The CDR3 is made up of 15 amino acids. V shed 2 bases and J shed 0 bases, with 8 bases lying between them. In DNA, the CDR3 is TGTGCCAGCAGTTTAGGAGCCAATAGCAATCAGCCCCAGCATTTT. Amino acid sequence: CASSLGANSNQPQHF.

This clonotype was counted at least ten times. The V and J genes are TRBV6-6 and TRBJ1-1; D is undetermined. The V gene's germline CDR1 is MNHNY and CDR2 SVGAGI (reference sequence). The CDR3 consists of 13 residues. Trimming cost V 2 bases and J 7 bases, with 11 bases left between them. The CDR3 is CASSYPVGSEAFF. CDR3 DNA: TGTGCCAGCAGTTACCCGGTGGGTAGTGAAGCTTTCTTT.

This clonotype was counted only a few times. The chain employs TRBV5-4 and TRBJ1-6; 9 bases match TRBD1. The J segment lost 7 bases and the V segment lost 3 bases, leaving 2 bases of the junction unmatched. The CDR3 totals 14 residues. CDR1 and CDR2 from the germline V gene are SGHNT and YYREEE (reference sequence). The CDR3 region is CASSSDRGNSPLHF. CDR3 DNA: TGTGCCAGCAGCTCGGACAGGGGAAATTCACCCCTCCACTTT.

The chain combines TRBV6-5 with TRBJ2-2; 7 positions agree with TRBD2. CDR1 and CDR2 from the germline V gene are MNHEY and SVGAGI. V shed 2 bases, J shed 0 bases, and the junction held 0 bases outside the gene matches. The CDR3 totals 15 residues. CDR3 DNA: TGTGCCAGCAGTTACGCGGGGGCGAACACCGGGGAGCTGTTTTTT. This translates into CASSYAGANTGELFF.

This clonotype was recorded a few times. This chain links TRBV7-9 with TRBJ1-2; D remains ambiguous. Germline assignment: CDR1 SEHNR and CDR2 FQNEAQ (reference sequence). V lost 1 base and J lost 1, with 7 bases in between. CDR3 length: 14 amino acids. The CDR3: CASSLEGVNYGYTF. In DNA, the CDR3 is TGTGCCAGCAGCTTAGAGGGAGTTAACTATGGCTACACCTTC.

The CDR3 DNA reads as TGTGCCAGCAGCTCGTACCTAACCTACGAGCAGTACGTC. Residues: CASSSYLTYEQYV. The chain employs TRBV5-6 and TRBJ2-7; D remains ambiguous. The CDR3 is made up of 13 amino acids. V was shortened by 3 bases and J by 2 bases, with 9 bases between the two germline ends. From germline, CDR1 is SGHDT and CDR2 YYEEEE.

This clonotype was seen repeatedly, ten times or more. V usage is TRBV20-1 and J usage is TRBJ2-7, with D perhaps TRBD1 (5 bases). Trimming removed 5 bases from V and 4 bases from J, with 18 bases in between. The CDR3 contains 14 residues. CDR1 is DFQATT, CDR2 SNEGSKA, per germline (reference sequence). The CDR3 DNA sequence: TGCAGTGCTGCTGGAATCTGGGGCCAGTACGAGCAGTACGTC. Translation: CSAAGIWGQYEQYV.

The chain employs TRBV5-4 and TRBJ2-3, with D uncertain. Looked up from germline, CDR1 is SGHNT and CDR2 is YYREEE (reference sequence). This CDR3 comprises 13 residues. Trimming took 3 bases from V and 4 from J, leaving 9 bases between them. Written as DNA, the CDR3 is TGTGCCAGCAGCTGGAGAGTAGCAGATACGCAGTATTTT. Translated, it gives CASSWRVADTQYF.

V is TRBV18 and J is TRBJ2-7; TRBD1 matches at 10 bases. Germline-derived CDR1 and CDR2 are KGHSH and LQKENI. J lost 4 bases, V lost 6 bases, and 6 bases had no gene match. This CDR3 comprises 14 residues. In nucleotides, the CDR3 is TGTGCCAGCTCGCCGGGGACAGGGGAATACGAGCAGTACTTC. This codes for CASSPGTGEYEQYF.

Many counts were recorded for this clonotype. The V gene is TRBV6-2 or TRBV6-3, the J gene TRBJ2-7, with D hard to call. Germline-derived CDR1 and CDR2 are MNHEY and SVGEGT. Trimming pared 7 bases from V and 7 bases from J, leaving 11 bases between. CDR3 length: 11 amino acids. CDR3 sequence (DNA): TGTGCCAGCATAATTGGGCGTGAGCAGTACTTC. Amino acid sequence: CASIIGREQYF.

This clonotype has just a few counts. The chain couples TRBV6-1 to TRBJ2-7; D unclear. The CDR3 totals 14 residues. Trimming took off 1 base at V and 0 bases at J, with 7 bases between the two ends. CDR1 is MNHNS, CDR2 SASEGT, per germline. CDR3 coding DNA: TGTGCCAGCAGTGAAGGTGGACGCTCCTACGAGCAGTACGTC. Residues: CASSEGGRSYEQYV.

Only a few counts were recorded for this clonotype. V is TRBV24-1 and J is TRBJ2-1, with D tentatively TRBD1 or TRBD2 (5 bases each). The CDR3 spans 17 residues. Looked up from germline, CDR1 is KGHDR and CDR2 is SFDVKD. The ends were cut back, 2 bases at V and 3 bases at J, with 16 bases in the middle. The CDR3 DNA reads TGTGCCACCAGTGATTCCGGGACCCTCCACTACTACAATGAGCAGTTCTTC. This gives the protein CATSDSGTLHYYNEQFF.

This chain uses TRBV11-1 with TRBJ2-4, with D possibly matching TRBD1 (6 bases). The CDR3 sequence is 15 residues long. Per germline, CDR1 SGHAT and CDR2 FQDESV (reference sequence). Trimming stripped 1 base from V and 7 bases from J, with 14 bases between. CDR3 protein: CASSLGSGDGNIQYF. The CDR3 DNA reads as TGTGCCAGCAGCTTAGGTTCAGGGGATGGGAACATTCAGTACTTC.

This clonotype was detected a few times. The chain uses TRBV28 and TRBJ2-5, with 12 bases lining up with TRBD2. The CDR3 extends over 16 amino acids. The trim removed 4 bases at V and 1 base at J, leaving 4 bases unmatched. Looked up from germline, CDR1 is MDHEN and CDR2 is SYDVKM. The CDR3 loop is CASSSPTSGGQETQYF. In DNA, the CDR3 is TGTGCCAGCAGTTCTCCGACTAGCGGGGGCCAAGAGACCCAGTACTTC.

The chain couples TRBV5-4 to TRBJ2-1, with a tentative D call TRBD1 (5 bases). This CDR3 has 13 amino acids. Germline CDR1 reads SGHNT; CDR2 reads YYREEE (reference sequence). Trimming pared 7 bases from V and 8 bases from J, leaving 16 bases between. CDR3 amino acids: CASGPRTGDEQFF. The CDR3 nucleotides are TGTGCCAGCGGGCCAAGAACAGGCGATGAGCAGTTCTTC.

This clonotype occurred a few times. The chain couples TRBV6-2 or TRBV6-3 to TRBJ2-1; TRBD2 is a possible D gene (5 bases). The germline V gene encodes CDR1 MNHEY and CDR2 SVGEGT. V was trimmed by 4 bases and J by 8 bases, leaving 27 bases between them. The CDR3 is made up of 18 amino acids. The CDR3 region has the DNA TGTGCCAGCAGTTCCCCGAGGGAAGCGGCTGTAATTGGCGATGAGCAGTTCTTC. Translation: CASSSPREAAVIGDEQFF.

The V and J genes are TRBV5-1 and TRBJ2-2, with D unresolved. CDR3 length: 15 residues. Germline-derived CDR1 and CDR2 are SGHRS and YFSETQ. V was clipped by 4 bases and J by 3 bases, with 13 bases between them. CDR3 bases: TGCGCCAGCAGCACCAGCCGGACCGACACCGGGGAGCTGTTTTTT. Translating gives CASSTSRTDTGELFF.